The rows below give T cell receptor beta chains drawn from one sample of a study of response to subunit inactivated influenza vaccine. TCRdb called the RT-PCR reads again in MiXCR, with one record for every CDR3 protein. This sample yields a few hundred thousand distinct CDR3 sequences, of which just over 20% are seen a single time; 10% belongs to the top ten. The sample here was PBMCs from blood, taken less than 22 months after vaccination. The receptors were gathered from a man between 50 and 75 years old who received an inactivated influenza vaccine. Each CDR3 is given with its conserved first and last residue. The D gene is left open where the match is weak. The size of a clone is reported for some rows only, either as once, few or many, or as a class for expanded clones.

D,J,size,V,CDR3,DNA
NA,TRBJ2-3,NA,TRBV20-1,CSARGQPNTDTQYF,TGCAGTGCTAGAGGTCAGCCCAACACAGATACGCAGTATTTT
TRBD1,TRBJ1-5,few,TRBV28,CASSRPTGIAQPQHF,TGTGCCAGCAGTCGGCCGACAGGGATAGCGCAGCCCCAGCATTTT
TRBD1,TRBJ1-5,NA,TRBV20-1,CSATGTANQPQHF,TGCAGTGCTACCGGGACAGCAAATCAGCCCCAGCATTTT
NA,TRBJ1-5,few,TRBV20-1,CSASVLRSNQPQHF,TGCAGTGCTAGTGTTTTAAGGAGCAATCAGCCCCAGCATTTT
NA,TRBJ1-4,NA,TRBV4-2,CASSQEGGLFF,TGTGCCAGCAGCCAAGAGGGAGGACTGTTTTTT
TRBD2,TRBJ2-7,NA,TRBV2,CASSYGTSYSYEQYF,TGTGCCAGCAGTTACGGGACTAGCTACTCCTACGAGCAGTACTTC
TRBD1,TRBJ2-3,NA,TRBV5-4,CASSWGTGVTDTQYF,TGTGCCAGCAGCTGGGGGACAGGGGTGACAGATACGCAGTATTTT
NA,TRBJ1-2,many,TRBV12-3/TRBV12-4,CASSLRGYYTF,TGTGCCAGCAGTTTACGGGGGTACTACACCTTC
TRBD2,TRBJ2-1,NA,TRBV12-3/TRBV12-4,CASSNGRASYNEQFF,TGTGCCAGCAGCAACGGGAGGGCCTCCTACAATGAGCAGTTCTTC
NA,TRBJ2-7,NA,TRBV5-1,CASSFIDSASYEQYF,TGCGCCAGCAGCTTTATAGACAGCGCTTCCTACGAGCAGTACTTC
TRBD1,TRBJ1-3,NA,TRBV20-1,CSARDGTAGNTIYF,TGCAGTGCTAGGGACGGGACAGCTGGAAACACCATATATTTT
NA,TRBJ1-1,few,TRBV14,CASSPALTGPEAFF,TGTGCCAGCAGTCCCGCCTTGACAGGCCCTGAAGCTTTCTTT
NA,TRBJ1-4,NA,TRBV7-9,CASSFKPDDEKLFF,TGTGCCAGCAGCTTCAAACCAGACGATGAAAAACTGTTTTTT
NA,TRBJ2-6,NA,TRBV4-1,CASSHTRPAISGANVLTF,TGCGCCAGCAGCCACACAAGACCGGCCATCTCTGGGGCCAACGTCCTGACTTTC
NA,TRBJ2-5,NA,TRBV6-5,CASGTTETQYF,TGTGCCAGCGGGACAACAGAGACCCAGTACTTC
NA,TRBJ1-1,NA,TRBV24-1,CATRPVGGPETEAFF,TGTGCCACCAGACCCGTTGGGGGCCCTGAAACTGAAGCTTTCTTT
NA,TRBJ1-1,few,TRBV4-1,CASSQEGAGLRTEAFF,TGCGCCAGCAGCCAAGAAGGCGCGGGCCTGCGCACTGAAGCTTTCTTT